This passage covers 25 T cell receptor beta chains from one sample sequenced in a study of T cells in Graves' hyperthyroidism and ophthalmopathy. Researchers amplified the TCR beta CDR3 regions from RNA transcripts. The HTBI primer set drove a first-round RT-PCR of the TCR CDR3. TCRdb itself ran the multiplex PCR reads through MiXCR, one entry per CDR3 protein. In the table there are about 350,000 distinct CDR3 sequences, about 15% of which are singletons. The sample consisted of blood. The receptor set was obtained from a woman aged 25 to 39 with Graves' hyperthyroidism.

The rearrangement links TRBV9 to TRBJ2-5; TRBD1 might be the D (6 bases). The CDR3 runs to 14 residues. V dropped 0 bases and J dropped 0 bases, with 6 bases sitting between them. Germline CDR1 reads SGDLS; CDR2 reads YYNGEE. Here the CDR3 reads CASSVGDNQETQYF. CDR3 bases: TGTGCCAGCAGCGTAGGGGACAACCAAGAGACCCAGTACTTC.

Many counts were recorded for this clonotype. This chain connects TRBV6-1 to TRBJ1-4, with unresolved D. The germline V gene encodes CDR1 MNHNS and CDR2 SASEGT. V was pared by 11 bases and J by 7 bases, with 23 bases between. This CDR3 region has 15 residues. The CDR3: CACEMGDQGGEKLFF. CDR3 coding DNA: TGTGCCTGCGAGATGGGCGACCAAGGAGGTGAAAAACTGTTTTTT.

Ten or more counts support this clonotype. The rearrangement joins TRBV24-1 to TRBJ2-7, with D perhaps being TRBD1 or TRBD2 (5 bases each). Germline V CDR1 and CDR2: KGHDR, SFDVKD. This CDR3 is built from 13 residues. V lost 4 bases, J lost 5 bases, and 11 bases lay in between. The CDR3 reads CATSEPGTHEQYF. In DNA, the CDR3 is TGTGCCACCAGTGAACCCGGGACCCACGAGCAGTACTTC.

This clonotype has a count of ten or more. The chain combines TRBV25-1 with TRBJ2-7, with a weak D call TRBD2 (5 bases). Germline-derived CDR1 and CDR2 are MGHDK and SYGVNS. Trimming cost V 6 bases and J 5 bases, with 20 bases left between them. The CDR3 totals 15 residues. The CDR3 loop reads CASRSRWGAGDEQYF. CDR3 in DNA: TGTGCCAGCAGATCTCGCTGGGGAGCCGGAGACGAGCAGTACTTC.

CDR3 nucleotide sequence: TGTGCCAGCAGCCTGAGACAGGGGGTGACTTCACCCCTCCACTTT. Amino acid sequence: CASSLRQGVTSPLHF. The chain uses TRBV5-8 and TRBJ1-6; TRBD1 matches at 9 bases. Germline V lookup: CDR1 SGHTS, CDR2 YDEGEE. Trimming took 4 bases from V and 9 from J; bases not matched to a gene: 8. This CDR3 has 15 residues.

This clonotype occurred many times. The CDR3 sequence is CSARDSGGGAYEQYF. DNA for the CDR3: TGCAGTGCTAGAGATAGCGGCGGGGGGGCCTACGAGCAGTACTTC. The chain has TRBV20-1 and TRBJ2-7, with TRBD2 identical over 9 bases. The CDR3 length is 15 residues. V gave up 0 bases and J gave up 2 bases; unmatched junction bases: 5. The germline CDR1 and CDR2 sequences are DFQATT and SNEGSKA (reference sequence).

The chain uses TRBV19 and TRBJ1-5; no definite D call. In germline, CDR1 is LNHDA, CDR2 SQIVND (reference sequence). The germline V and J ends were trimmed by 2 bases and 1 base, with 9 bases remaining between them. This CDR3 has 15 residues. CDR3 sequence reads: CASSITGPSNQPQHF. As DNA, the CDR3 is TGTGCCAGTAGTATAACGGGTCCGAGCAATCAGCCCCAGCATTTT.

This clonotype occurred a few times. The chain joins TRBV28 to TRBJ2-1, with 10 positions matching TRBD2. The CDR3 contains 20 residues. Losses at the gene ends were 4 bases for V and 6 bases for J; bases not matched to a gene: 21. The germline V gene has CDR1 MDHEN and CDR2 SYDVKM. CDR3 loop: CASSSPGTLLVASGSNEQFF. As DNA, the CDR3 is TGTGCCAGCAGTTCTCCCGGGACGCTGTTAGTAGCTAGCGGGAGCAATGAGCAGTTCTTC.

The chain is built from TRBV7-9 and TRBJ1-5; D is perhaps TRBD1 (5 bases). The CDR3 is 17 amino acids. The V end was cut by 5 bases, the J end by 0 bases, with 17 bases between. Germline V gene data show CDR1 as SEHNR and CDR2 as FQNEAQ (reference sequence). The CDR3 DNA reads as TGTGCCAGCAGCCCGGGACGGACCTCTTATAGCAATCAGCCCCAGCATTTT. This encodes CASSPGRTSYSNQPQHF.

This sequence joins TRBV13 and TRBJ2-1; 9 bases agree with TRBD2. Germline assignment: CDR1 PRHDT and CDR2 FYEKMQ (reference sequence). V lost 6 bases, J lost 9 bases, and 9 bases stayed unmatched. The length of the CDR3 is 14 residues. The CDR3 bases are TGTGCCAGCAGGATAGGCGGGAGGGCCGCTGAGCAGTTCTTC. Its protein is CASRIGGRAAEQFF.

The rearrangement joins TRBV13 to TRBJ2-2, with 14 bases that match TRBD2. Germline V gene data show CDR1 as PRHDT and CDR2 as FYEKMQ (reference sequence). The J segment lost 7 bases and the V segment lost 5 bases, leaving 6 bases of the junction unmatched. The CDR3 has 16 amino acids. This CDR3 is CASSPAGLAGVGELFF. The CDR3 nucleotides read TGTGCCAGCAGCCCCGCGGGACTAGCGGGAGTCGGGGAGCTGTTTTTT.

V usage is TRBV29-1 and J usage is TRBJ1-1, with a weak D call TRBD1 (6 bases). Germline CDR1 and CDR2: SQVTM and ANQGSEA. CDR3 length: 12 amino acids. CDR3 loop: CSGGGGLTEAFF. CDR3 DNA sequence: TGCAGTGGGGGGGGGGGCCTGACTGAAGCTTTCTTT. The full variable domain, in which reference TRBV29-1 and TRBJ1-1 provide the parts outside the CDR3, is SAVISQKPSRDICQRGTSLTIQCQVDSQVTMMFWYRQQPGQSLTLIATANQGSEATYESGFVIDKFPISRPNLTFSTLTVSNMSPEDSSIYLCSGGGGLTEAFFGQGTRLTVV.

The table lists this clonotype with many counts. The chain recombines TRBV13 with TRBJ2-3, with D hard to call. CDR3 length: 15 residues. The germline V gene has CDR1 PRHDT and CDR2 FYEKMQ (reference sequence). The V end lost 3 bases, the J end lost 7 bases, and 17 bases lay between the germline ends. The CDR3: CASSLTGAEVNTQYF. Here the CDR3 DNA reads TGTGCCAGCAGCTTGACGGGCGCAGAGGTAAATACGCAGTATTTT.

This clonotype was observed at least ten times. This chain links TRBV19 with TRBJ2-1; D might be TRBD2 (6 bases). This CDR3 has 15 amino acids. V was trimmed by 7 bases and J by 5 bases, leaving 18 bases between them. The germline V gene has CDR1 LNHDA and CDR2 SQIVND (reference sequence). CDR3 protein: CASTLDSGANNEQFF. In nucleotides, the CDR3 is TGTGCCAGTACCTTAGATAGCGGTGCCAACAATGAGCAGTTCTTC.

Notes on this clonotype: Since a much larger clone is just one base distant, this may be a read error. The chain employs TRBV11-3 and TRBJ1-2; D possibly corresponds to TRBD1 (5 bases). Germline values: CDR1 SGHNT, CDR2 YENEEA. The CDR3 covers 15 residues. This CDR3 is CVSSLKTDTFYGYTF. The CDR3 nucleotides read TGTGTCAGCAGCTTGAAGACAGATACTTTCTATGGCTACACCTTC.

This chain uses TRBV20-1 with TRBJ2-3; 11 positions match TRBD2. The germline V gene encodes CDR1 DFQATT and CDR2 SNEGSKA (reference sequence). The CDR3 has 15 amino acids. J gave up 6 bases and V 3 bases, and 8 bases lay outside the gene matches. The CDR3 DNA reads as TGCAGTGCTAGTAAGATACTAGCGGGAGCGGATACGCAGTATTTT. Translation gives CSASKILAGADTQYF.

This clonotype was recorded a few times. The chain recombines TRBV9 with TRBJ1-4, with 8 bases aligning to TRBD1. The length of the CDR3 is 15 residues. CDR1 SGDLS and CDR2 YYNGEE come from the germline V gene. V was clipped by 3 bases and J by 8 bases; unmatched bases: 9. The CDR3: CASSGSGTGNEKLFF. The CDR3 bases are TGTGCCAGCAGCGGGTCCGGGACAGGAAACGAAAAACTGTTTTTT.

This clonotype was counted many times. The chain carries TRBV11-1 and TRBJ2-7; no reliable D call. V lost 5 bases to trimming and J lost 4 bases, with 12 bases between them. The CDR3 has 13 residues. Germline V gene data show CDR1 as SGHAT and CDR2 as FQDESV (reference sequence). In nucleotides, the CDR3 is TGTGCCAGCAGCCCCCCCGCTGGGTACGAGCAGTACTTC. This encodes CASSPPAGYEQYF.

The genes are TRBV5-1 and TRBJ1-6; 11 positions match TRBD1. The CDR3 totals 16 residues. The V gene's germline CDR1 is SGHRS and CDR2 YFSETQ. V was pared by 0 bases and J by 10 bases, with 6 bases of the junction left unmatched. CDR3 sequence reads: CASSLGPGTGGSPLHF. CDR3 bases: TGCGCCAGCAGCTTGGGGCCGGGGACAGGGGGGTCACCCCTCCACTTT.

The sample holds many counts of this clonotype. The chain is built from TRBV11-2 and TRBJ2-5; maybe TRBD2 (6 bases). Germline CDR1 SGHAT, CDR2 FQNNGV. CDR3 length: 14 amino acids. V lost 5 bases and J lost 5, with 15 bases in between. The CDR3 spells CASSPSGAWETQYF. DNA for the CDR3: TGTGCCAGCAGCCCCTCGGGAGCGTGGGAGACCCAGTACTTC.

This clonotype occurred many times. This rearrangement joins TRBV11-2 to TRBJ2-3; D uncertain. Germline V gene lookup returns CDR1 SGHAT and CDR2 FQNNGV. The CDR3 is 15 residues long. V was clipped by 5 bases and J by 3 bases, with 15 bases between them. Here the CDR3 reads CASSPVDLRTDTQYF. The DNA of the CDR3 is TGTGCCAGCAGCCCAGTAGATTTGAGAACAGATACGCAGTATTTT.

This clonotype has a handful of counts. This rearrangement joins TRBV27 to TRBJ2-3; either TRBD1 or TRBD2 may supply D (5 bases each). The CDR3 covers 15 residues. Germline V gene sequence: CDR1 MNHEY, CDR2 SMNVEV (reference sequence). V was cut by 6 bases and J by 0 bases, with 13 bases left in between. DNA of the CDR3: TGTGCCAGCAGCCCTAGAGGGGTAAGCACAGATACGCAGTATTTT. Its protein product is CASSPRGVSTDTQYF.

This sequence joins TRBV2 and TRBJ1-6; no definite D call. The CDR3 covers 14 residues. Germline lookup yields CDR1 SNHLY and CDR2 FYNNEI. The V gene lost 6 bases and the J gene lost 1 base, with 7 bases spanning the gap. This chain's CDR3 is CASRRDSYNSPLHF. CDR3 DNA sequence: TGTGCCAGCAGGAGGGATTCCTATAATTCACCCCTCCACTTT.

Ten or more counts support this clonotype. The gene calls are TRBV20-1 and TRBJ1-5, with D possibly being TRBD1 (6 bases). The CDR3 has 15 amino acids. Trimming shortened V by 7 bases and J by 4 bases, and 20 bases separated the two germline ends. The germline V gene has CDR1 DFQATT and CDR2 SNEGSKA (reference sequence). The DNA of the CDR3 is TGCAGTGTGGCAGAAGGGCAGGGGCGAAATCAGCCCCAGCATTTT. Its translation is CSVAEGQGRNQPQHF.

This rearrangement joins TRBV10-3 to TRBJ2-5, with D possibly being TRBD2 (6 bases). This CDR3 comprises 16 residues. V gave up 6 bases and J gave up 2 bases, with 19 bases separating them. CDR1 ENHRY and CDR2 SYGVKD come from the germline V gene. CDR3 coding DNA: TGTGCCATCAGCCCCAAAGGAGGGTACATACAAGAGACCCAGTACTTC. It yields the protein CAISPKGGYIQETQYF.